These 15 T cell receptor beta chains share one sample of origin, sequenced in a study of T cells after yellow fever vaccination. MiXCR, applied by TCRdb to the 5' RACE reads, yields one record per CDR3 protein. Of 250,000 to 300,000 distinct CDR3 sequences in the sample, over 10% were seen once. This material consisted of CD4+ T cells sorted from PBMCs, taken 45 days after the yellow fever booster vaccination. All receptors derive from a man younger than 40 who received the YFV17D yellow fever vaccine.

This chain uses TRBV20-1 with TRBJ2-7, with D tentatively TRBD1 (6 bases). The CDR3 covers 14 residues. V was shortened by 1 base and J by 6 bases, with 16 bases between the two germline ends. The germline V gene encodes CDR1 DFQATT and CDR2 SNEGSKA (reference sequence). The CDR3 sequence is CSARAHRVSGEQYF. The DNA of the CDR3 is TGCAGTGCTAGAGCACACAGGGTATCGGGCGAGCAGTACTTC.

J is TRBJ2-7 and V is TRBV12-3 or TRBV12-4, with 8 bases lining up with TRBD2. The length of the CDR3 is 13 residues. Germline trimming cut 7 bases from V and 6 bases from J; bases unmatched to any gene: 8. The CDR3, as DNA: TGTGCCAGCAATCGGGAGGGGGTCGGCGAGCAGTACTTC. It encodes CASNREGVGEQYF.

The V gene is TRBV28, the J gene TRBJ2-4; tentatively, D is TRBD1 (6 bases). Germline CDR1 MDHEN, CDR2 SYDVKM. There are 14 residues in the CDR3. V gave up 6 bases and J gave up 8 bases, with 17 bases separating them. CDR3 loop: CASRPAPRGHIQYF. In DNA form, the CDR3 reads TGTGCCAGCAGGCCAGCCCCCAGGGGCCACATTCAGTACTTC.

This clonotype was counted ten times or more. CDR3 bases: TGTGCCACCAGCAGAGGAATGGCGGGGGGCACAGATACGCAGTATTTT. This encodes CATSRGMAGGTDTQYF. The chain couples TRBV15 to TRBJ2-3, with 7 bases matching TRBD2. This CDR3 is built from 16 residues. CDR1 is LNHNV and CDR2 is YYDKDF in the germline V gene (reference sequence). Germline trimming cut 1 base from V and 1 base from J; bases unmatched to any gene: 5.

This rearrangement joins TRBV20-1 to TRBJ1-4; a possible D gene is TRBD1 (5 bases). Germline CDR1 is DFQATT and CDR2 is SNEGSKA (reference sequence). Trimming stripped 5 bases from V and 3 bases from J, with 16 bases between. The length of the CDR3 is 15 residues. The CDR3 nucleotides read TGCAGTGCTCCCCACGTGGGGGGGGCTAATGAAAAACTGTTTTTT. Translation gives CSAPHVGGANEKLFF.

This clonotype was seen more than once but under ten times. The gene calls are TRBV10-3 and TRBJ1-4, with unresolved D. Germline V CDR1 and CDR2: ENHRY, SYGVKD. The V end was cut by 1 base, the J end by 8 bases, with 5 bases between. The CDR3 is 12 amino acids. CDR3: CAISELEEKLFF. The CDR3, as DNA: TGTGCCATCAGTGAGTTGGAGGAAAAACTGTTTTTT.

This clonotype has just a few counts. The chain couples TRBV4-3 to TRBJ1-6, with D uncertain. The CDR3 length is 14 residues. V was clipped by 0 bases and J by 7 bases, with 7 bases between them. CDR1 is LGHNA and CDR2 is YSLEER in the germline V gene. The CDR3: CASSQDPQNSPLHF. The CDR3 nucleotides read TGCGCCAGCAGCCAAGATCCCCAAAATTCACCCCTCCACTTT.

CDR3 sequence (DNA): TGTGCCAGCAGCCCGGGGGGTGACTTCTCCTACAATGAGCAGTTCTTC. Its translation: CASSPGGDFSYNEQFF. The V and J genes are TRBV27 and TRBJ2-1; 7 positions match TRBD2. This CDR3 contains 16 residues. J was trimmed by 0 bases and V by 6 bases; bases with no gene match: 8. Germline V gene data show CDR1 as MNHEY and CDR2 as SMNVEV (reference sequence).

This clonotype is a singleton in its sample. The rearrangement joins TRBV6-2 or TRBV6-3 to TRBJ1-1, with a tentative D call TRBD1 (5 bases). The V end was cut by 2 bases, the J end by 6 bases, with 22 bases between. This CDR3 has 17 residues. The germline V gene encodes CDR1 MNHEY and CDR2 SVGEGT. The CDR3: CASSYRRGDSPRAEAFF. DNA for the CDR3: TGTGCCAGCAGTTACAGAAGAGGGGATTCCCCCAGGGCTGAAGCTTTCTTT.

This chain connects TRBV7-2 to TRBJ2-7; D call uncertain. The V and J ends lost 5 bases and 5 bases respectively, with 13 bases between them. The germline V gene has CDR1 SGHTA and CDR2 FQGNSA. The CDR3 contains 13 residues. In DNA, the CDR3 is TGTGCCAGCAGCAAGGGCCCCTTCGACGAGCAGTACTTC. Translated, it gives CASSKGPFDEQYF.

This clonotype was observed a few times. The chain joins TRBV6-5 to TRBJ2-5; D remains unclear. Per germline, CDR1 MNHEY and CDR2 SVGAGI. The CDR3 extends over 17 amino acids. With 2 bases removed from V and 1 base from J, the gap between germline ends came to 17 bases. This CDR3 is CASSYGGRGAIQETQYF. The CDR3 nucleotides are TGTGCCAGCAGTTACGGTGGGCGCGGAGCTATCCAAGAGACCCAGTACTTC.

The gene calls are TRBV20-1 and TRBJ1-6; D gene unclear. The CDR3 has 13 residues. The germline gives CDR1 DFQATT, CDR2 SNEGSKA (reference sequence). Trimming cost V 5 bases and J 7 bases, with 12 bases left between them. Written as DNA, the CDR3 is TGCAGTGCTGGAATGTCAGAAAATTCACCCCTCCACTTT. It translates to CSAGMSENSPLHF.

This clonotype was seen more than once but under ten times. The chain combines TRBV7-2 with TRBJ2-7; D may be TRBD2 (6 bases). V shed 2 bases and J shed 7 bases, with 15 bases lying between them. This CDR3 is built from 14 residues. Germline assignment: CDR1 SGHTA and CDR2 FQGNSA. The chain's CDR3 is CASSLRLDRGEQYF. CDR3 bases: TGTGCCAGCAGCTTAAGACTTGATCGGGGGGAGCAGTACTTC.

The genes are TRBV9 and TRBJ2-5, with 11 bases aligning to TRBD2. The J segment lost 5 bases and the V segment lost 0 bases, leaving 6 bases of the junction unmatched. The CDR3 contains 16 residues. Germline V lookup: CDR1 SGDLS, CDR2 YYNGEE. The CDR3 reads CASSVVTSGSWETQYF. The CDR3 region has the DNA TGTGCCAGCAGCGTAGTAACTAGCGGGAGCTGGGAGACCCAGTACTTC.

This chain links TRBV5-6 with TRBJ2-5, with unresolved D. The CDR3 covers 16 residues. The V and J ends lost 0 bases and 4 bases respectively, with 16 bases between them. Looked up from germline, CDR1 is SGHDT and CDR2 is YYEEEE. The CDR3 DNA reads as TGTGCCAGCAGCTTGGGTCGTGCGGAAAATCGAGAGACCCAGTACTTC. It is translated as CASSLGRAENRETQYF.